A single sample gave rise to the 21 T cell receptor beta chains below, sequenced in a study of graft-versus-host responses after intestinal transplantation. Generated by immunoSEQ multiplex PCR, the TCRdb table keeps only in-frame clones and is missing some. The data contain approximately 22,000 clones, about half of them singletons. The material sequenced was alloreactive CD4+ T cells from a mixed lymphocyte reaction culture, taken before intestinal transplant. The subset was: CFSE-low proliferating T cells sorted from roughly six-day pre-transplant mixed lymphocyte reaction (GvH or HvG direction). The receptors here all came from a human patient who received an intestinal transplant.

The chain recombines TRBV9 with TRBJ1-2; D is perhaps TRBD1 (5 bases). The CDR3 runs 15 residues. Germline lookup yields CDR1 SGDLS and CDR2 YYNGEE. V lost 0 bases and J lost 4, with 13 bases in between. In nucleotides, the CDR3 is TGTGCCAGCAGCGTAGCGGTGGACACCGGCTATGGCTACACCTTC. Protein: CASSVAVDTGYGYTF. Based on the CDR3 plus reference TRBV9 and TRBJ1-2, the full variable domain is DSGVTQTPKHLITATGQRVTLRCSPRSGDLSVYWYQQSLDQGLQFLIQYYNGEERAKGNILERFSAQQFPDLHSELNLSSLELGDSALYFCASSVAVDTGYGYTFGSGTRLTVV.

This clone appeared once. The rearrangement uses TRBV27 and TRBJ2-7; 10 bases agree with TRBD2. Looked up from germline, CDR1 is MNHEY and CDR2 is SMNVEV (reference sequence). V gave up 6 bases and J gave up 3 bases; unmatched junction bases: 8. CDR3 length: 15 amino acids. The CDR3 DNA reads TGTGCCAGCAGCGTTACTAGCGGGGTCTTCTACGAGCAGTACTTC. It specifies CASSVTSGVFYEQYF.

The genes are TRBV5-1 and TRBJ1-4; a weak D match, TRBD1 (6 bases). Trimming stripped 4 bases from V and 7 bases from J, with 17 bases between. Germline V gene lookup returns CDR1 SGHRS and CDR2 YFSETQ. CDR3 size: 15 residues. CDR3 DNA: TGCGCCAGCAGCCAGAGACAGGCTGGGGGTGAAAAACTGTTTTTT. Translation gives CASSQRQAGGEKLFF.

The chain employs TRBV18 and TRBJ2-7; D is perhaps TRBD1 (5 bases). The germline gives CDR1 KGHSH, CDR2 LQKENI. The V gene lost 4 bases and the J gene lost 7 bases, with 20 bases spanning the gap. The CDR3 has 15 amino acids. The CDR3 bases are TGTGCCAGCTCACGAGAGCAGGGCTCCCTGGGGGAGCAGTACTTC. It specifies CASSREQGSLGEQYF.

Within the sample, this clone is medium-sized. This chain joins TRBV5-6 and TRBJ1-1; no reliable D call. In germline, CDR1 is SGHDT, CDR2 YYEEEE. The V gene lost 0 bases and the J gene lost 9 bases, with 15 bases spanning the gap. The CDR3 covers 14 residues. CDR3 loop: CASSLVESSIKAFF. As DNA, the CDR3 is TGTGCCAGCAGCTTGGTGGAGTCCAGCATTAAAGCTTTCTTT.

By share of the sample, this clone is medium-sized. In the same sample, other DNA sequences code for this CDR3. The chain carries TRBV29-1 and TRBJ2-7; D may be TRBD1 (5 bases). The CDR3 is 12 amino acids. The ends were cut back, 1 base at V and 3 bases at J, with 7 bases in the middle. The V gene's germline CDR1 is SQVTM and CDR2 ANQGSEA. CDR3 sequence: CSVEGQGYEQYF. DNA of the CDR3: TGCAGCGTTGAAGGGCAGGGCTACGAGCAGTACTTC.

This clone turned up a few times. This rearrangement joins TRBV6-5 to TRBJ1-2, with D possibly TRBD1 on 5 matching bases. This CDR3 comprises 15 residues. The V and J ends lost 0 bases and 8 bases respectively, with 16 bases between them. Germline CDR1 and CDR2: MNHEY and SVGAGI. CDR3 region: CASSYSGGGRGGYTF. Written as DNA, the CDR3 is TGTGCCAGCAGTTACTCAGGCGGGGGACGGGGCGGCTACACCTTC.

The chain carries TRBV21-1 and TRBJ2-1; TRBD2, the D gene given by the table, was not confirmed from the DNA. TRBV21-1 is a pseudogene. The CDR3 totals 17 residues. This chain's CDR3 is CASSKALVAGGYNEQFF. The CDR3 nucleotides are TGTGCCAGCAGCAAAGCGCTCGTGGCGGGGGGGTACAATGAGCAGTTCTTC.

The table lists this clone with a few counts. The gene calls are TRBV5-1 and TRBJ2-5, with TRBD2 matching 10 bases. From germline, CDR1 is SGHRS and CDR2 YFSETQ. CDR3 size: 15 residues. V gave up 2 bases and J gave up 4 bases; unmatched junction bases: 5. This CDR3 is CASSFGSGGRETQYF. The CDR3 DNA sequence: TGCGCCAGCAGCTTCGGTAGCGGGGGGCGAGAGACCCAGTACTTC.

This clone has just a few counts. The CDR3 coding sequence is TGTGCCAGTAGTACCCAACAGGCGGAGCTGTTTTTT. This encodes CASSTQQAELFF. This chain uses TRBV19 with TRBJ2-2; a weak D match, TRBD1 (5 bases). Germline-derived CDR1 and CDR2 are LNHDA and SQIVND (reference sequence). The CDR3 runs 12 residues. Deletions cut 4 bases from V and 10 bases from J, with 10 bases between.

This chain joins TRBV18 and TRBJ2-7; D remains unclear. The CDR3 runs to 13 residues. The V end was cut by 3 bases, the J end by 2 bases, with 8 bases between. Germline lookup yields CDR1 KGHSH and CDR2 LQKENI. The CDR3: CASSPPGPYEQYF. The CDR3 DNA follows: TGTGCCAGCTCACCCCCAGGCCCCTACGAGCAGTACTTC.

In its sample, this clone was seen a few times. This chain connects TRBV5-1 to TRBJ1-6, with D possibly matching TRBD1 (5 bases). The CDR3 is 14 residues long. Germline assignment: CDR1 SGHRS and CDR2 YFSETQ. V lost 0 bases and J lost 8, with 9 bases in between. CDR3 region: CASSLEGLDSPLHF. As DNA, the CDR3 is TGCGCCAGCAGCTTGGAGGGGCTCGATTCACCCCTCCACTTT.

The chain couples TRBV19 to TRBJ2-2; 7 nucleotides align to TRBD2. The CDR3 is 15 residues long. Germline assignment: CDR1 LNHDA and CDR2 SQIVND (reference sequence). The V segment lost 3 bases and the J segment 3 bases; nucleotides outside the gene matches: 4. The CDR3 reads CASSIWSGDTGELFF. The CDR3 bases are TGTGCCAGTAGTATCTGGAGCGGGGACACCGGGGAGCTGTTTTTT.

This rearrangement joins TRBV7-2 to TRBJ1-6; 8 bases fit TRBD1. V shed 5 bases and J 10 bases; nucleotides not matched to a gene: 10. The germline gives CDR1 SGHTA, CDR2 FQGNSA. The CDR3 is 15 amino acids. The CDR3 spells CASSPRTGRDSPLHF. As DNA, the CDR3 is TGTGCCAGCAGCCCCCGGACAGGGCGGGACTCACCCCTCCACTTT.

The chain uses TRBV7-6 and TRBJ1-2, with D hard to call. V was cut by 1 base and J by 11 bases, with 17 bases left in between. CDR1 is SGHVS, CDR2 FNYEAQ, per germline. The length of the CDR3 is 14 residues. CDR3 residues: CASSLGNRELRYTF. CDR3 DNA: TGTGCCAGCAGCTTAGGGAACCGGGAGCTACGATACACCTTC.

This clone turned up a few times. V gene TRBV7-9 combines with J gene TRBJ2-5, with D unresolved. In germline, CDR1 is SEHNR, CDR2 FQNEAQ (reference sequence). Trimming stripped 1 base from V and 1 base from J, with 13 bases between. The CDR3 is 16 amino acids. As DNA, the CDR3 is TGTGCCAGCAGCTTAGGGCGACTGACCCTCCAAGAGACCCAGTACTTC. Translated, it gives CASSLGRLTLQETQYF.

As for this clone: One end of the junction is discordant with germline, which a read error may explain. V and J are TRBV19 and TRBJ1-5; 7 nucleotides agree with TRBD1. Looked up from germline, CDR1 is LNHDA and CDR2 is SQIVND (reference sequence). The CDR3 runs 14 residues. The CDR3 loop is CASSLDRVIQPQHF. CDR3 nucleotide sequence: TGTGCCAGTAGTCTAGACAGGGTGATTCAGCCCCAGCATTTT.

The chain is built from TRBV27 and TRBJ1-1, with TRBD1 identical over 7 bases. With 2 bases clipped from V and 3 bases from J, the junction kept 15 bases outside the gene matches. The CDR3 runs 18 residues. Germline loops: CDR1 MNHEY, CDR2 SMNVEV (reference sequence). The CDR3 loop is CASSLSGGGAGGHTEAFF. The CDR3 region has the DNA TGTGCCAGCAGTTTAAGTGGAGGGGGCGCGGGGGGTCACACTGAAGCTTTCTTT.

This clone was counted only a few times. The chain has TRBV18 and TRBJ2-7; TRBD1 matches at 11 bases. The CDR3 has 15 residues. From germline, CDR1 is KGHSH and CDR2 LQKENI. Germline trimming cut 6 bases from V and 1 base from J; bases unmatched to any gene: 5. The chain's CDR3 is CASSSGTGGSYEQYF. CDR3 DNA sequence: TGTGCCAGCTCGTCTGGGACAGGGGGTTCCTACGAGCAGTACTTC. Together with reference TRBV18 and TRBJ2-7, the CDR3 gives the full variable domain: NAGVMQNPRHLVRRRGQEARLRCSPMKGHSHVYWYRQLPEEGLKFMVYLQKENIIDESGMPKERFSAEFPKEGPSILRIQQVVRGDSAAYFCASSSGTGGSYEQYFGPGTRLTVT.

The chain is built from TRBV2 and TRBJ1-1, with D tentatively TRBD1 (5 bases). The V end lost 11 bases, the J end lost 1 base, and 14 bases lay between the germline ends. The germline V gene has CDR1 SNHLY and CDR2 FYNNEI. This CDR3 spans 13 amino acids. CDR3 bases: TGTGCCCGAACCCAGGGATGGAACACTGAAGCTTTCTTT. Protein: CARTQGWNTEAFF.

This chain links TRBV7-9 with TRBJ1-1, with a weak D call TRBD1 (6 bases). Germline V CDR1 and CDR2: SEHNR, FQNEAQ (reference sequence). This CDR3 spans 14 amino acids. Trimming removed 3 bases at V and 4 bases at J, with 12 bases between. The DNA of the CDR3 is TGTGCCAGCAGCTTTGGGGGGGCCAGCACTGAAGCTTTCTTT. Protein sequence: CASSFGGASTEAFF.